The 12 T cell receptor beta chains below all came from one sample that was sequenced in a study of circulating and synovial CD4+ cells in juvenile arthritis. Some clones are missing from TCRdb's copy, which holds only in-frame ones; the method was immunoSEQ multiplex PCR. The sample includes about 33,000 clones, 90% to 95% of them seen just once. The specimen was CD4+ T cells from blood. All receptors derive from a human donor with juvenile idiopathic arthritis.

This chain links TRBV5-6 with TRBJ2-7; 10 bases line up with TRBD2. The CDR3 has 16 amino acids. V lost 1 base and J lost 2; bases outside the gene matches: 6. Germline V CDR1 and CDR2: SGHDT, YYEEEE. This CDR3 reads CASSLSPAGGPYEQYF. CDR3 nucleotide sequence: TGTGCCAGCAGCTTGAGTCCAGCGGGGGGGCCCTACGAGCAGTACTTC.

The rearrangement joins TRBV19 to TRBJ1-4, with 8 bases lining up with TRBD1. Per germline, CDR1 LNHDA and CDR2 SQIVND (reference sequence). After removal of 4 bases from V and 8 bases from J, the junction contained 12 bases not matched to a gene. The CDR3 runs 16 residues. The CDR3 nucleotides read TGTGCCAGTAGTACTCACTCCCTCGGGACAGGCGAAAAACTGTTTTTT. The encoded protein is CASSTHSLGTGEKLFF. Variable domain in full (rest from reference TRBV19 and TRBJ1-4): DGGITQSPKYLFRKEGQNVTLSCEQNLNHDAMYWYRQDPGQGLRLIYYSQIVNDFQKGDIAEGYSVSREKKESFPLTVTSAQKNPTAFYLCASSTHSLGTGEKLFFGSGTQLSVL.

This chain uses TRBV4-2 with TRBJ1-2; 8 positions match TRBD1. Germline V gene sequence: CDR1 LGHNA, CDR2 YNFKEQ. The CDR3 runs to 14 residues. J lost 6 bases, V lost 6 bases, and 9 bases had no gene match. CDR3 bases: TGTGCCAGCAGTCGACCACCGGACAGGGATGGCTACACCTTC. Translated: CASSRPPDRDGYTF.

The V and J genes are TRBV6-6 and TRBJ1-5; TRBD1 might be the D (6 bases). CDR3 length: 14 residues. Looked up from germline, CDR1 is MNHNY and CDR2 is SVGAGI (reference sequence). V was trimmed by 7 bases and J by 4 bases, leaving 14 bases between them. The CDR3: CASTGMRGNQPQHF. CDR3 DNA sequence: TGTGCCAGCACGGGCATGAGGGGGAATCAGCCCCAGCATTTT.

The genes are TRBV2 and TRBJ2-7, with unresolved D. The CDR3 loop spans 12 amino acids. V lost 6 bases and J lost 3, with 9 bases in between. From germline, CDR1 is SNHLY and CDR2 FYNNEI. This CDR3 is CASRQSDYEQYF. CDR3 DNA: TGTGCCAGCAGGCAGTCTGACTACGAGCAGTACTTC.

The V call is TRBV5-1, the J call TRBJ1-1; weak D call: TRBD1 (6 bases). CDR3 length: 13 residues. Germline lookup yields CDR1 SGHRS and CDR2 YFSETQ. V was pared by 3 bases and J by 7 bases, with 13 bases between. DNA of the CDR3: TGCGCCAGCAGCTGCGGGGGCTGCCTTGAAGCTTTCTTT. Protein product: CASSCGGCLEAFF.

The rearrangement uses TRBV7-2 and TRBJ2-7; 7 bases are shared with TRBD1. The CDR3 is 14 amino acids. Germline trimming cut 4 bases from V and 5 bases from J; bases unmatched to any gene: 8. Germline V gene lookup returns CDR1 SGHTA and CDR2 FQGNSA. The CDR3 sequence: CASSSLDRPDEQYF. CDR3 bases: TGTGCCAGCAGCTCCTTGGACAGGCCCGACGAGCAGTACTTC.

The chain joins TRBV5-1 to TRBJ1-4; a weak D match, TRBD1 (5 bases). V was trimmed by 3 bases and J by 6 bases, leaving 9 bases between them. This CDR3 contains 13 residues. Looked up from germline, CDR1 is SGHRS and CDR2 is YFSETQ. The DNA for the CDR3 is TGCGCCAGCAGCTCGGGACTGGATGAAAAACTGTTTTTT. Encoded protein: CASSSGLDEKLFF.

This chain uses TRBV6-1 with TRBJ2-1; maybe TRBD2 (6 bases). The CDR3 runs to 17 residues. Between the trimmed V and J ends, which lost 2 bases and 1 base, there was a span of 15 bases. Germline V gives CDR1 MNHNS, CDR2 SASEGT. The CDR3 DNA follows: TGTGCCAGCAGTGAATCAGAGGGACTGAGTTCCTACAATGAGCAGTTCTTC. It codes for CASSESEGLSSYNEQFF.

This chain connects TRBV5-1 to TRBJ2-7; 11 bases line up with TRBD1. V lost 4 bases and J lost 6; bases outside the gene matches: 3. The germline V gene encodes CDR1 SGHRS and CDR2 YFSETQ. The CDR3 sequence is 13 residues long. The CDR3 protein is CASSPDRGREQYF. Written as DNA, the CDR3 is TGCGCCAGCAGCCCGGACAGGGGGCGCGAGCAGTACTTC.

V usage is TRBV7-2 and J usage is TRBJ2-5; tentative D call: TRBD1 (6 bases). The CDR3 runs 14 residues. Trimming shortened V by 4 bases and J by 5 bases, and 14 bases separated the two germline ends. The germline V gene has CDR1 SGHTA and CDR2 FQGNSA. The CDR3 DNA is TGTGCCAGCAGCTCCTCCCACAGGGCGGAGACCCAGTACTTC. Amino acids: CASSSSHRAETQYF.

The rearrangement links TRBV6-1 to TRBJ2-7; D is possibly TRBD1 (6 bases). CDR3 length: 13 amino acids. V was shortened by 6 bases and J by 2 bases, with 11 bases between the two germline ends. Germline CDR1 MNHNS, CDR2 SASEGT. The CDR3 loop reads CASRPTGTYEQYF. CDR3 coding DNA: TGTGCCAGCAGGCCCACAGGGACCTACGAGCAGTACTTC.